This T cell receptor beta chain emerged from a study of OX40 agonist ivuxolimab in advanced cancers. On the study more broadly: Averaging about 60 years in age, with a range of roughly 23 to 85, the cohort was approximately 87% male.

Sequenced by immunoSEQ multiplex PCR; TCRdb stores in-frame clones only, minus some. The table shows 60,000 to 85,000 clones, with 70% to 90% occurring only once. The sequencing used CD4+ or CD8+ T cells sorted from blood, collected in a trial of the OX40 agonist ivuxolimab. The TCR comes from an adult with an advanced solid tumor such as melanoma, head and neck, liver or kidney cancer.

The CDR3 sequence is CASSSSAKTFGGSLDEQYF. The CDR3 coding sequence is TGTGCCAGTTCTTCCTCAGCTAAGACGTTCGGAGGTTCGTTGGACGAGCAGTACTTC. This chain joins TRBV28 and TRBJ2-7, with D maybe TRBD2 (5 bases). Germline V gene lookup returns CDR1 MDHEN and CDR2 SYDVKM. V dropped 9 bases and J dropped 5 bases, with 35 bases sitting between them. The CDR3 extends over 19 amino acids.